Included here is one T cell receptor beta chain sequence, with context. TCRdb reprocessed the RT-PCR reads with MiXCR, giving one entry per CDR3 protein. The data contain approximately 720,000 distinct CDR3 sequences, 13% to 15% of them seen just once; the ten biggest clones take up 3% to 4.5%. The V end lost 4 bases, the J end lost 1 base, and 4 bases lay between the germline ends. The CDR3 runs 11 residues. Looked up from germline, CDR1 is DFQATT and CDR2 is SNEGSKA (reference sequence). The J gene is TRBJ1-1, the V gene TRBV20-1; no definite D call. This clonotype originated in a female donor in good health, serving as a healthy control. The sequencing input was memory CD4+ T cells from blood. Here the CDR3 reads CSAIKNTEAFF. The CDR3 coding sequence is TGCAGTGCTATTAAGAACACTGAAGCTTTCTTT.